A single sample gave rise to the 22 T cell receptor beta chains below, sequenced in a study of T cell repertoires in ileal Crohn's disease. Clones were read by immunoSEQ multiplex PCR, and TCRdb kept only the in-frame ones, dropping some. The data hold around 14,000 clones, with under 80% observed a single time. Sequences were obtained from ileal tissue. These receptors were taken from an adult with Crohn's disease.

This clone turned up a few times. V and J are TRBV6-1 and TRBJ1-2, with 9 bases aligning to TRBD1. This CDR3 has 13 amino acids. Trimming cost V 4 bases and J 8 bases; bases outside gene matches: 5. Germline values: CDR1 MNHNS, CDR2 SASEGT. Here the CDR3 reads CASSVGTGNGYTF. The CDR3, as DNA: TGTGCCAGCAGTGTAGGGACAGGGAACGGCTACACCTTC.

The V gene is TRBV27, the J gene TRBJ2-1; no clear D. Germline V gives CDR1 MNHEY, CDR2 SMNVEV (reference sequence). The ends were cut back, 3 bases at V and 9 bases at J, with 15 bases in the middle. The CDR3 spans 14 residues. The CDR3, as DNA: TGTGCCAGCAGTTTGTGCCGTAGTGTTTGTGAGCAGTTCTTC. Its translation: CASSLCRSVCEQFF.

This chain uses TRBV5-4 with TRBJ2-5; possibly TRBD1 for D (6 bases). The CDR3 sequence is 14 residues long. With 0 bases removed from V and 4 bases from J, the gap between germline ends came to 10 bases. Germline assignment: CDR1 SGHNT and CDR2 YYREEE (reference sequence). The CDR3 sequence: CASSLAGAPETQYF. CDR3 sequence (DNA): TGTGCCAGCAGCTTGGCAGGGGCCCCAGAGACCCAGTACTTC.

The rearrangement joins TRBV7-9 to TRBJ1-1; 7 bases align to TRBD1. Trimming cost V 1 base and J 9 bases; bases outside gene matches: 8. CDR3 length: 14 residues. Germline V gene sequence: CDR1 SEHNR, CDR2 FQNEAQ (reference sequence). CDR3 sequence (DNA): TGTGCCAGCAGCTTAGGGGACCGGGACAGAAAAGCTTTCTTT. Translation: CASSLGDRDRKAFF. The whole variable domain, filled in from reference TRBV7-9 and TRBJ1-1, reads DTGVSQNPRHKITKRGQNVTFRCDPISEHNRLYWYRQTLGQGPEFLTYFQNEAQLEKSRLLSDRFSAERPKGSFSTLEIQRTEQGDSAMYLCASSLGDRDRKAFFGQGTRLTVV.

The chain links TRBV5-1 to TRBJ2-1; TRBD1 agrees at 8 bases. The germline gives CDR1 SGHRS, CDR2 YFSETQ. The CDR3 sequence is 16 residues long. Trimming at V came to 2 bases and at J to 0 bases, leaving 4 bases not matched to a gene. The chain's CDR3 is CASSFSGQASYNEQFF. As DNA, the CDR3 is TGCGCCAGCAGCTTTTCGGGACAGGCCTCCTACAATGAGCAGTTCTTC.

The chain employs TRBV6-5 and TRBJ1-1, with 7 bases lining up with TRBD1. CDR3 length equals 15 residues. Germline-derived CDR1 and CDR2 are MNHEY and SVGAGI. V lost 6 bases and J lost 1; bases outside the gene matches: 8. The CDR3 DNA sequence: TGTGCCAGCAGCCTTAACAGGGGCTCGAACACTGAAGCTTTCTTT. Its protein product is CASSLNRGSNTEAFF.

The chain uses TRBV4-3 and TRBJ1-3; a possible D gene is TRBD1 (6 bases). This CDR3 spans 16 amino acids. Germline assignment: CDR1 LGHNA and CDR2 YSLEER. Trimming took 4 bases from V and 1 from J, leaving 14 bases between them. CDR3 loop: CASSLTTGASGNTIYF. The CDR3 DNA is TGCGCCAGCAGCCTAACGACAGGCGCTTCTGGAAACACCATATATTTT.

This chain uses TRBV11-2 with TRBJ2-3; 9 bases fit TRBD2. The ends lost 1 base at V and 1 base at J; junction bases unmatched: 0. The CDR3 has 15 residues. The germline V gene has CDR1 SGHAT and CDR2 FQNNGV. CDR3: CASSLGGRGTDTQYF. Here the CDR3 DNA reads TGTGCCAGCAGCTTAGGCGGGAGGGGCACAGATACGCAGTATTTT.

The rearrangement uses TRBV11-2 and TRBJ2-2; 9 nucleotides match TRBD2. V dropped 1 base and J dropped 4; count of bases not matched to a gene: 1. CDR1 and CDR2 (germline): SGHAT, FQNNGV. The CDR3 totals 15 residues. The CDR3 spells CASSLGSGGTGELFF. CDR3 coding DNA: TGTGCCAGCAGCTTAGGTAGCGGGGGCACCGGGGAGCTGTTTTTT.

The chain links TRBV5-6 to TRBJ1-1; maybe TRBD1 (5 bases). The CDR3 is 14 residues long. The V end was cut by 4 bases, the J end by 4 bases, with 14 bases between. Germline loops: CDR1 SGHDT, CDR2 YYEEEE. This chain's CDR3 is CASSDKGWGTEAFF. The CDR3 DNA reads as TGTGCCAGCAGCGACAAGGGGTGGGGCACTGAAGCTTTCTTT.

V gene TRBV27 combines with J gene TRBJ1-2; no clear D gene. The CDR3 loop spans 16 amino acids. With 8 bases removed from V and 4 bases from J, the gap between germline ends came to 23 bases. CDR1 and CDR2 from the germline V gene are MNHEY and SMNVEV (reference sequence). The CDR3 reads CASRGQSSSSSYGYTF. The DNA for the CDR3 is TGTGCCAGCCGGGGTCAGTCTTCATCTTCAAGCTATGGCTACACCTTC.

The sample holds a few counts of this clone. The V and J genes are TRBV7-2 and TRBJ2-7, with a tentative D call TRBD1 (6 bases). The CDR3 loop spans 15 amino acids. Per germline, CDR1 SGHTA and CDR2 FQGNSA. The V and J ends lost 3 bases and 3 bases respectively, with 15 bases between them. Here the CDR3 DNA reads TGTGCCAGCAGCTTCACAGGGACAACTAACTACGAGCAGTACTTC. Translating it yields CASSFTGTTNYEQYF.

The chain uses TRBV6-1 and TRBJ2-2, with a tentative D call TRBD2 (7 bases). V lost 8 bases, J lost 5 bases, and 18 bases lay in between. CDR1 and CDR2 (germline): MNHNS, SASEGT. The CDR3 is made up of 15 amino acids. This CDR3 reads CASGSRGGRTGELFF. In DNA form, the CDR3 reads TGTGCCAGCGGTTCGAGGGGGGGGAGGACCGGGGAGCTGTTTTTT.

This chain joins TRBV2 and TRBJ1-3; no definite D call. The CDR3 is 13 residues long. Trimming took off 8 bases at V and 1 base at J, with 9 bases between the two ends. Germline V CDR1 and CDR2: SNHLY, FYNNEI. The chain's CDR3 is CASSGVSGNTIYF. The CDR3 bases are TGTGCCAGCTCCGGGGTGTCTGGAAACACCATATATTTT. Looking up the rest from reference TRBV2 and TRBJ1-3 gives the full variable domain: EPEVTQTPSHQVTQMGQEVILRCVPISNHLYFYWYRQILGQKVEFLVSFYNNEISEKSEIFDDQFSVERPDGSNFTLKIRSTKLEDSAMYFCASSGVSGNTIYFGEGSWLTVV.

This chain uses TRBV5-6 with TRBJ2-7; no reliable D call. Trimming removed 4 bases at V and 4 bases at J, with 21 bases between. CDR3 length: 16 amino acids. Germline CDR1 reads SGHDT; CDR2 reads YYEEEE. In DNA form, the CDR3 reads TGTGCCAGCAGCGGCCTCACTACGCGACGATCTTACGAGCAGTACTTC. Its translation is CASSGLTTRRSYEQYF. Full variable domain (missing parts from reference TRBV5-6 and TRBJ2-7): DAGVTQSPTHLIKTRGQQVTLRCSPKSGHDTVSWYQQALGQGPQFIFQYYEEEERQRGNFPDRFSGHQFPNYSSELNVNALLLGDSALYLCASSGLTTRRSYEQYFGPGTRLTVT.

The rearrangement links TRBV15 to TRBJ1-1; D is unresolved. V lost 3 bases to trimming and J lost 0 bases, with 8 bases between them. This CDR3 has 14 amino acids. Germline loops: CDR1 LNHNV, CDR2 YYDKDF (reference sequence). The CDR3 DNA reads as TGTGCCACCAGCAGTACAGACATGAACACTGAAGCTTTCTTT. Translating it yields CATSSTDMNTEAFF.

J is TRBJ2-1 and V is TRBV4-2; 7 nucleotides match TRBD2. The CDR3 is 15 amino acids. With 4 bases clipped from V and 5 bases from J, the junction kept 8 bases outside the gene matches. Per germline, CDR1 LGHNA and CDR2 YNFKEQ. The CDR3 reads CASSPRLAVDNEQFF. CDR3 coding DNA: TGTGCCAGCAGCCCTAGACTAGCAGTTGACAATGAGCAGTTCTTC.

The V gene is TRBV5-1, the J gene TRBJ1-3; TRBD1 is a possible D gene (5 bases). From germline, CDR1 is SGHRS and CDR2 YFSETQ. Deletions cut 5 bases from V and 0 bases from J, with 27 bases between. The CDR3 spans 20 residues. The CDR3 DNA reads TGCGCCAGCAGACCCCTTCCGGGACTCCTATTCCCCCTCTCTGGAAACACCATATATTTT. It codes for CASRPLPGLLFPLSGNTIYF.

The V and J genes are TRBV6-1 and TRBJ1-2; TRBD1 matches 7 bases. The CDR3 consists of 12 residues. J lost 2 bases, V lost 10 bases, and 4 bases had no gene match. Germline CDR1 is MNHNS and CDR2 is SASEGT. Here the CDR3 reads CATKGQNYGYTF. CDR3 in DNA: TGTGCCACCAAGGGACAGAACTATGGCTACACCTTC.

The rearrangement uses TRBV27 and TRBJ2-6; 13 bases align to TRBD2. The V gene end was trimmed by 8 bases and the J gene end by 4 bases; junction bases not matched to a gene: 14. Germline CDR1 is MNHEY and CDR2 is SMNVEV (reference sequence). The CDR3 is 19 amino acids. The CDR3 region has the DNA TGTGCCAGCTCTCCGATTACTAGCGGGAGGGGGCTCGGGGCCAACGTCCTGACTTTC. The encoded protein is CASSPITSGRGLGANVLTF.

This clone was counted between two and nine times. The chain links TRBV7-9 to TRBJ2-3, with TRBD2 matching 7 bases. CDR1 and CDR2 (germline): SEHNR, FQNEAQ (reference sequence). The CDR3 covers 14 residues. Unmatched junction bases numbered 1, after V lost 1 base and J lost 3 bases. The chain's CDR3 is CASSLGAGTDTQYF. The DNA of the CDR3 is TGTGCCAGCAGCTTAGGAGCGGGAACAGATACGCAGTATTTT.

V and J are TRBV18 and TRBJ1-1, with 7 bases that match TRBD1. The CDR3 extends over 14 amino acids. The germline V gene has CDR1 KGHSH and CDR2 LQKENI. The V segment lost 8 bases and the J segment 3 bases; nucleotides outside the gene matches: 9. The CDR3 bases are TGTGCCAGCCTTCGACAGGGCTTCGACACTGAAGCTTTCTTT. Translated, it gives CASLRQGFDTEAFF.